Many counts were recorded for the clone carrying this TCR beta chain. Axillary draining lymph nodes of breast cancer patients supplied the node samples. TCRdb redid the calling of the multiplex PCR reads with MiXCR, one entry per CDR3 protein. The table lists more than 80,000 distinct CDR3 sequences, less than 40% of them singletons. These data come from a study of breast tumors, draining lymph nodes, adjacent tissues. The specimen was axillary lymph node tissue. This sequence was found in a female donor with breast cancer. Some clones in this sample may be carry-over from other donors' samples.

The CDR3 nucleotides are TGTGCCAGCAGTGACTACAACCAGGGGAACACTGAAGCTTTCTTT. Its protein product is CASSDYNQGNTEAFF. The rearrangement uses TRBV2 and TRBJ1-1; D may be TRBD1 (5 bases). Germline CDR1 and CDR2: SNHLY and FYNNEI. V lost 3 bases and J lost 1, with 12 bases in between. The CDR3 length is 15 residues.